This record covers a single T cell receptor (beta chain). The sample is drawn from a study of blood T cell repertoires in COVID-19. At the level of the study: Samples of COVID-19 (acute and convalescent) were obtained from the United States, Italy and Spain. T cells, B-cell-depleted T cells, or PBMCs provided the cDNA or gDNA that served as material.

The V gene end was trimmed by 6 bases and the J gene end by 9 bases; junction bases not matched to a gene: 12. CDR1 and CDR2 from the germline V gene are MNHEY and SVGAGI. The CDR3 consists of 14 residues. Original analysis: Amplification of reference gene primers was used by the study to estimate nucleated cell counts. Generated by immunoSEQ multiplex PCR, the TCRdb table keeps only in-frame clones and is missing some. That table supplies the V and J calls and clone size; D and trimming were determined from the DNA. The repertoire includes about 100,000 clones, 70% to 90% of them detected once, and roughly 12% sits in the top ten.

The J gene is TRBJ2-7, the V gene TRBV6-5, with 9 bases lining up with TRBD2. The sequenced sample was peripheral blood. The source is a human donor in a cohort sampled during active COVID-19. The CDR3 DNA reads TGTGCCAGCAGCTCTAGCGGGGCCACCCGTGGGCAGTACTTC. Amino acid sequence: CASSSSGATRGQYF.